The 12 T cell receptor beta chains below come from one sample, sequenced in a study of cytomegalovirus exposure and HLA in healthy donors. The PCR contained 60 Vbeta and 13 Jbeta primers. The assay was immunoSEQ multiplex PCR, and TCRdb's table has in-frame clones only and misses some. The sample lists 98,000 or so clones; almost 80% were seen once. The sample comprised PBMCs. These TCRs come from a man between 60 and 75 years old in good health and CMV-seropositive.

The genes are TRBV7-9 and TRBJ1-1, with D possibly being TRBD1 (6 bases). The CDR3 has 13 amino acids. The germline V and J ends were trimmed by 5 bases and 5 bases, with 12 bases remaining between them. Germline loops: CDR1 SEHNR, CDR2 FQNEAQ (reference sequence). The CDR3 sequence: CASSREGGTEAFF. CDR3 nucleotide sequence: TGTGCCAGCAGCCGGGAGGGGGGGACTGAAGCTTTCTTT.

The V gene is TRBV19, the J gene TRBJ2-7, with D possibly matching TRBD1 (6 bases). The V gene lost 2 bases and the J gene lost 5 bases, with 10 bases spanning the gap. This CDR3 contains 13 residues. CDR1 and CDR2 (germline): LNHDA, SQIVND (reference sequence). CDR3 in amino acids: CASSIQGSNEQYF. CDR3 in DNA: TGTGCCAGTAGTATACAGGGGAGCAACGAGCAGTACTTC.

The V call is TRBV6-1, the J call TRBJ2-1, with 8 bases aligning to TRBD2. Germline values: CDR1 MNHNS, CDR2 SASEGT. The CDR3 covers 11 residues. Trimming at V came to 6 bases and at J to 12 bases, leaving 4 bases not matched to a gene. The CDR3 here is CASRNGGGQFF. The CDR3 bases are TGTGCCAGCAGAAACGGGGGGGGGCAGTTCTTC.

V is TRBV28 and J is TRBJ1-2, with D uncertain. This CDR3 is 15 amino acids long. V was trimmed by 4 bases and J by 5 bases, leaving 17 bases between them. The V gene's germline CDR1 is MDHEN and CDR2 SYDVKM. The CDR3 reads CASSSWEALVYGYTF. The CDR3, as DNA: TGTGCCAGCAGTTCCTGGGAGGCATTAGTATATGGCTACACCTTC.

The genes are TRBV7-2 and TRBJ1-5; D unresolved. V was cut by 2 bases and J by 9 bases, with 11 bases left in between. The germline CDR1 and CDR2 sequences are SGHTA and FQGNSA. The CDR3 covers 13 residues. In DNA, the CDR3 is TGTGCCAGCAGCTTAACAAGTAGCGGGCCCCAGCATTTT. Protein product: CASSLTSSGPQHF. Full variable domain (missing parts from reference TRBV7-2 and TRBJ1-5): GAGVSQSPSNKVTEKGKDVELRCDPISGHTALYWYRQSLGQGLEFLIYFQGNSAPDKSGLPSDRFSAERTGGSVSTLTIQRTQQEDSAVYLCASSLTSSGPQHFGDGTRLSIL.

This chain uses TRBV10-3 with TRBJ2-3, with 8 bases identical to TRBD1. The CDR3 totals 12 residues. The V segment lost 8 bases and the J segment 5 bases; nucleotides outside the gene matches: 3. The germline V gene encodes CDR1 ENHRY and CDR2 SYGVKD. The CDR3 DNA reads as TGTGCCATCGGACAGGGAGGAGATACGCAGTATTTT. Translation gives CAIGQGGDTQYF.

J is TRBJ2-5 and V is TRBV9; TRBD2 aligns across 10 bases. The CDR3 extends over 16 amino acids. Germline V CDR1 and CDR2: SGDLS, YYNGEE. V trimming: 3 bases; J trimming: 1 base; junction bases outside the gene matches: 6. CDR3 region: CASSEGLAESQETQYF. The CDR3 DNA follows: TGTGCCAGCAGCGAAGGACTAGCGGAGAGCCAAGAGACCCAGTACTTC.

This clone was observed a few times. This chain connects TRBV6-5 to TRBJ1-5; 10 bases are shared with TRBD1. The CDR3 length is 15 residues. The germline V gene encodes CDR1 MNHEY and CDR2 SVGAGI. V lost 4 bases to trimming and J lost 5 bases; unmatched junction nucleotides: 5. CDR3 sequence reads: CASSWTGGIDQPQHF. For the CDR3, the DNA is TGTGCCAGCAGTTGGACAGGGGGTATCGATCAGCCCCAGCATTTT.

The chain links TRBV7-9 to TRBJ2-2, with a tentative D call TRBD2 (6 bases). CDR3 size: 14 residues. Trimming removed 0 bases at V and 5 bases at J, with 7 bases between. Germline CDR1 is SEHNR and CDR2 is FQNEAQ (reference sequence). The chain's CDR3 is CASSLAGGTGELFF. In nucleotides, the CDR3 is TGTGCCAGCAGCTTAGCGGGGGGAACCGGGGAGCTGTTTTTT.

V and J are TRBV7-6 and TRBJ1-3; D remains unclear. The CDR3 runs 17 residues. CDR1 SGHVS and CDR2 FNYEAQ come from the germline V gene. The germline V and J ends were trimmed by 8 bases and 0 bases, with 20 bases remaining between them. The CDR3 DNA sequence: TGTGCCAGCGCGCCGTTATGGGCAGCCGACTCTGGAAACACCATATATTTT. Translating gives CASAPLWAADSGNTIYF.

The chain uses TRBV18 and TRBJ1-4; D may be TRBD1 (5 bases). V was trimmed by 10 bases and J by 5 bases, leaving 14 bases between them. The germline V gene has CDR1 KGHSH and CDR2 LQKENI. CDR3 length: 13 residues. The CDR3 DNA follows: TGTGCCACTTCCGGAGGGGAGAATGAAAAACTGTTTTTT. Its protein product is CATSGGENEKLFF.

The chain couples TRBV7-9 to TRBJ2-1, with D tentatively TRBD2 (6 bases). This CDR3 region has 13 residues. Germline V gives CDR1 SEHNR, CDR2 FQNEAQ (reference sequence). V lost 5 bases and J lost 7, with 12 bases in between. CDR3 nucleotide sequence: TGTGCCAGCAGCCCGTGGAGGGGTAATGAGCAGTTCTTC. Its protein is CASSPWRGNEQFF.